The sequence of this TCR beta chain was determined in a study of T cell responses to AZD1222 COVID-19 vaccine. The study's findings and limits: Just a handful of AZD1222 recipients tested seropositive at baseline.

This clone came up a few times. Its antigen is not known. Clones were read by immunoSEQ multiplex PCR, and TCRdb kept only the in-frame ones, dropping some. The table lists around 180,000 clones, 85% to 90% of them singletons. Trimming took 5 bases from V and 0 from J, leaving 11 bases between them. The CDR3 is 16 amino acids. Germline V lookup: CDR1 MNHEY, CDR2 SMNVEV (reference sequence). This clonotype was sampled from an adult who received the AZD1222 COVID-19 vaccine. V and J are TRBV27 and TRBJ2-6; unclear D gene. This sample comprised peripheral blood, obtained 28 days after the second AZD1222 dose. CDR3 sequence reads: CASSPPSSSGANVLTF. The CDR3 DNA sequence: TGTGCCAGCAGTCCACCCTCAAGCTCTGGGGCCAACGTCCTGACTTTC.